Following are 12 T cell receptor beta chains from one sample sequenced in a study of sequential checkpoint blockade in melanoma. Indicated treatment: randomized to nivolumab then ipilimumab (arm A) or the reverse (arm B). The method was immunoSEQ multiplex PCR; TCRdb's version includes in-frame clones alone and lacks a portion of them. The sample comprises just under 5,500 clones, under 60% of which are singletons, and 35% to 50% rests with the top ten. Specimen: CD8+ T cells sorted from blood (inferred from file names), collected from a patient given nivolumab and ipilimumab in sequence. These receptor sequences come from a human donor with melanoma.

The chain joins TRBV5-1 to TRBJ1-4; weak D call: TRBD1 (6 bases). The germline CDR1 and CDR2 sequences are SGHRS and YFSETQ. The CDR3 runs to 15 residues. V was cut by 4 bases and J by 3 bases, with 13 bases left in between. CDR3 bases: TGCGCCAGCAGCCCCGGACAGTCCTCTAATGAAAAACTGTTTTTT. Encoded protein: CASSPGQSSNEKLFF.

The chain recombines TRBV19 with TRBJ1-3; 12 bases fit TRBD1. J gave up 3 bases and V 5 bases, and 5 bases lay outside the gene matches. The CDR3 runs to 16 residues. The V gene's germline CDR1 is LNHDA and CDR2 SQIVND (reference sequence). The chain's CDR3 is CASSPGTGGIGNTIYF. For the CDR3, the DNA is TGTGCCAGTAGTCCAGGGACAGGGGGCATTGGAAACACCATATATTTT.

The chain couples TRBV5-5 to TRBJ1-3, with 9 bases lining up with TRBD1. Germline V gene data show CDR1 as SGHKS and CDR2 as YYEKEE (reference sequence). Trimming removed 3 bases from V and 4 bases from J; junction bases left unmatched: 5. This CDR3 has 15 amino acids. This chain's CDR3 is CASSSGQGYGNTIYF. In DNA form, the CDR3 reads TGTGCCAGCAGCTCCGGACAGGGGTACGGAAACACCATATATTTT.

The chain recombines TRBV10-3 with TRBJ1-5; D perhaps matches TRBD1 (6 bases). With 3 bases removed from V and 6 bases from J, the gap between germline ends came to 9 bases. The CDR3 runs to 13 residues. CDR1 and CDR2 (germline): ENHRY, SYGVKD. The CDR3 nucleotides read TGTGCCATCAGTGAAGGGGGAACTCAGCCCCAGCATTTT. Translated, it gives CAISEGGTQPQHF.

The CDR3 coding sequence is TGCGCCAGCAGCACCCAGCGGGGGGACAGGGGATTTAAAGCTTTCTTT. It translates to CASSTQRGDRGFKAFF. The chain has TRBV4-3 and TRBJ1-1; 10 nucleotides match TRBD1. V lost 5 bases, J lost 9 bases, and 15 bases stayed unmatched. Germline V gene sequence: CDR1 LGHNA, CDR2 YSLEER. The CDR3 length is 16 residues.

The V and J genes are TRBV29-1 and TRBJ2-7, with a weak D call TRBD2 (6 bases). CDR1 and CDR2 from the germline V gene are SQVTM and ANQGSEA. Trimming stripped 4 bases from V and 2 bases from J, with 18 bases between. The CDR3 extends over 15 amino acids. The CDR3 reads CSVGAWRGPAYEQYF. CDR3 bases: TGCAGCGTTGGGGCTTGGCGGGGACCTGCCTACGAGCAGTACTTC.

The chain couples TRBV19 to TRBJ2-1; TRBD1 matches 10 bases. The CDR3 contains 14 residues. Germline CDR1 reads LNHDA; CDR2 reads SQIVND (reference sequence). The junction had 6 bases not matched to a gene; V was cut back by 5 bases and J by 8 bases. The CDR3, as DNA: TGTGCCAGTAGTGTAGGACAGGGGGTCCATGAGCAGTTCTTC. Translated: CASSVGQGVHEQFF. The entire variable domain, with the rest obtained from reference TRBV19 and TRBJ2-1, is as follows: DGGITQSPKYLFRKEGQNVTLSCEQNLNHDAMYWYRQDPGQGLRLIYYSQIVNDFQKGDIAEGYSVSREKKESFPLTVTSAQKNPTAFYLCASSVGQGVHEQFFGPGTRLTVL.

The V gene is TRBV5-1, the J gene TRBJ1-6; D gene uncertain. The CDR3 length is 16 residues. Germline CDR1 is SGHRS and CDR2 is YFSETQ. Trimming cost V 2 bases and J 6 bases, with 15 bases left between them. Here the CDR3 reads CASSLSTQRGNSPLHF. The CDR3 coding sequence is TGCGCCAGCAGCTTATCGACTCAGCGGGGTAATTCACCCCTCCACTTT.

The rearrangement links TRBV7-9 to TRBJ1-4, with D perhaps TRBD1 (5 bases). V was cut by 5 bases and J by 10 bases, with 17 bases left in between. Germline assignment: CDR1 SEHNR and CDR2 FQNEAQ (reference sequence). The CDR3 has 14 amino acids. For the CDR3, the DNA is TGTGCCAGCAGCCCCGGGGCGGGGCGGGGAAAACTGTTTTTT. Encoded protein: CASSPGAGRGKLFF.

The J gene is TRBJ2-3, the V gene TRBV2; TRBD2 might be the D (6 bases). Germline CDR1 and CDR2: SNHLY and FYNNEI. This CDR3 region has 15 residues. The ends were cut back, 6 bases at V and 3 bases at J, with 16 bases in the middle. CDR3 sequence: CASSWGVGGTDTQYF. Written as DNA, the CDR3 is TGTGCCAGCAGCTGGGGGGTTGGGGGAACAGATACGCAGTATTTT.

The chain has TRBV7-9 and TRBJ1-1, with TRBD1 as a possible D gene (6 bases). The length of the CDR3 is 15 residues. The V gene lost 4 bases and the J gene lost 6 bases, with 18 bases spanning the gap. In germline, CDR1 is SEHNR, CDR2 FQNEAQ (reference sequence). The CDR3 DNA reads TGTGCCAGCAGCTCCTCCAAGGGGGGACTACCTGAAGCTTTCTTT. Translating gives CASSSSKGGLPEAFF.

This clone occurred once. The chain has TRBV5-1 and TRBJ1-2, with TRBD1 matching over 12 bases. After removal of 3 bases from V and 7 bases from J, the junction contained 7 bases not matched to a gene. The germline V gene encodes CDR1 SGHRS and CDR2 YFSETQ. The CDR3 is 15 residues long. CDR3 nucleotides: TGCGCCAGCAGCTGGACCGGGACAGGGGGCGGTGGCTACACCTTC. Its protein is CASSWTGTGGGGYTF.